The clone carrying this TCR beta chain was picked up one time. The record originates from a study of blood T cell repertoires in COVID-19. Study context: T cells, B-cell-depleted T cells, or PBMCs supplied cDNA or gDNA.

CDR1 is GTSNPN and CDR2 is SVGIG in the germline V gene (reference sequence). The CDR3 contains 14 residues. V was clipped by 5 bases and J by 5 bases, with 19 bases between them. Authors' processing steps: Researchers report that nucleated cell counts were estimated from reference gene primer amplification. Data came from immunoSEQ multiplex PCR; TCRdb stores just in-frame clones and leaves some out. V and J calls and clone size come straight from that table; D and trimming were deduced from the DNA. The profile covers approximately 100,000 clones, with around 85% appearing a single time and roughly 2.6% taken by the ten largest.

This sequence originates from a woman in her forties or fifties who had recovered from COVID-19. Material for sequencing was PBMCs or T cells enriched from blood (not recorded which). V and J are TRBV30 and TRBJ2-7; D is tentatively TRBD1 or TRBD2 (5 bases each). CDR3 bases: TGTGCCTGGGGGGCGGGTGGCAACCCGAACGAGCAGTACTTC. Residues: CAWGAGGNPNEQYF.